This is a list of T cell receptor beta chains from one sample in a study of identical twins. Via MiXCR, TCRdb re-called the 5' RACE reads, giving one row per CDR3 protein. The sample records about 520,000 distinct CDR3 sequences, 22% being singletons. These data were also filed under a second study, of T cells expressing NK-cell markers.

The material sequenced was CD4+ T cells sorted from blood. The receptor source for this set is a woman aged 18-29 years in good health. CDR3s include the opening cysteine and the closing phenylalanine or tryptophan. The D gene is left open where the match is weak. Not every row has a clone size; where given, it reads once, few, many or a size class.

D gene | J gene | clone size | V gene | CDR3 protein | CDR3 DNA
NA | TRBJ2-7 | NA | TRBV7-9 | CASSFVGAGSYEQYF | TGTGCCAGCAGCTTTGTGGGGGCAGGCTCCTACGAGCAGTACTTC
NA | TRBJ1-2 | NA | TRBV25-1 | CASSERTDHYGYTF | TGTGCCAGCAGTGAAAGAACAGATCACTATGGCTACACCTTC
TRBD1 | TRBJ1-5 | NA | TRBV20-1 | CSVTGGYSNQPQHF | TGCAGTGTCACAGGGGGATATAGCAATCAGCCCCAGCATTTT
NA | TRBJ2-3 | NA | TRBV10-3 | CATRRIPSTDTQYF | TGTGCCACCCGTCGGATACCTAGCACAGATACGCAGTATTTT
NA | TRBJ1-1 | NA | TRBV20-1 | CSARSALNTEAFF | TGCAGTGCTAGGTCAGCCCTGAACACTGAAGCTTTCTTT
TRBD1 | TRBJ1-2 | few | TRBV10-3 | CAISSGQGSYGYTF | TGTGCCATCAGTTCGGGACAGGGCTCCTATGGCTACACCTTC
NA | TRBJ1-3 | many | TRBV12-3/TRBV12-4 | CASRQSSGNTIYF | TGTGCCAGTCGACAGTCCTCTGGAAACACCATATATTTT
NA | TRBJ2-1 | few | TRBV7-9 | CASSLVDSYNEQFF | TGTGCCAGCAGCTTAGTGGACTCCTACAATGAGCAGTTCTTC
TRBD2 | TRBJ2-5 | few | TRBV7-9 | CASSLGTSGWRETQYF | TGTGCCAGCAGCTTGGGGACTAGCGGTTGGAGGGAGACCCAGTACTTC
TRBD2 | TRBJ2-5 | many | TRBV5-1 | CASSKGLAGETQYF | TGCGCCAGCAGCAAGGGACTAGCGGGAGAGACCCAGTACTTC
TRBD1 | TRBJ2-7 | few | TRBV5-1 | CASRTGAAYEQYF | TGCGCCAGCAGAACAGGGGCGGCGTACGAGCAGTACTTC
NA | TRBJ2-3 | few | TRBV29-1 | CSVVGTDTQYF | TGCAGCGTTGTAGGAACAGATACGCAGTATTTT
NA | TRBJ2-1 | NA | TRBV3-1 | CASSQGGGYSEQFF | TGTGCCAGCTCCCAGGGGGGAGGGTACAGTGAGCAGTTCTTC
TRBD1 | TRBJ2-7 | few | TRBV9 | CASSGGVSRTGGSYEQYF | TGTGCCAGCAGCGGCGGTGTTTCGCGTACAGGGGGCTCCTACGAGCAGTACTTC
TRBD1 | TRBJ2-7 | NA | TRBV6-1 | CASSVQTGGIGEQYF | TGTGCCAGCAGTGTACAGACAGGGGGCATAGGGGAGCAGTACTTC
NA | TRBJ2-2 | few | TRBV20-1 | CSARGDGNTGELFF | TGCAGTGCTAGGGGGGACGGGAACACCGGGGAGCTGTTTTTT
TRBD1 | TRBJ2-3 | few | TRBV29-1 | CSGQQGLHSTDTQYF | TGCAGCGGGCAACAGGGGCTCCATAGCACAGATACGCAGTATTTT
NA | TRBJ2-2 | few | TRBV11-1 | CASSLEPQRMFF | TGTGCCAGCAGCTTAGAACCGCAGAGGATGTTTTTT
NA | TRBJ2-3 | NA | TRBV20-1 | CSWTATKSDTQYF | TGCAGCTGGACAGCTACTAAGTCAGATACGCAGTATTTT
NA | TRBJ1-1 | few | TRBV7-9 | CASILTGGGSDTEAFF | TGTGCCAGCATCTTGACTGGTGGGGGTAGCGACACTGAAGCTTTCTTT
NA | TRBJ1-1 | NA | TRBV29-1 | CSAGTDTEAFF | TGCAGCGCCGGGACGGACACTGAAGCTTTCTTT
TRBD2 | TRBJ2-1 | few | TRBV9 | CASSVASGRASSEQFF | TGTGCCAGCAGCGTAGCTTCCGGGAGGGCCTCTAGTGAGCAGTTCTTC
NA | TRBJ2-1 | few | TRBV12-3/TRBV12-4 | CASSRPRTLPYNEQFF | TGTGCCAGCAGTCGGCCCCGGACCCTTCCATACAATGAGCAGTTCTTC
NA | TRBJ1-5 | NA | TRBV12-3/TRBV12-4 | CASSSLRQGGQPQHF | TGTGCCAGCAGTTCCCTCAGGCAGGGTGGTCAGCCCCAGCATTTT
TRBD1 | TRBJ1-5 | NA | TRBV20-1 | CSAREGGTGKKQPQHF | TGCAGTGCTAGGGAGGGGGGGACAGGTAAAAAGCAGCCCCAGCATTTT
NA | TRBJ2-2 | NA | TRBV10-3 | CAISLTGELFF | TGTGCCATCAGCCTGACCGGGGAGCTGTTTTTT
TRBD2 | TRBJ2-1 | many | TRBV7-9 | CASRSILAENSYNEQFF | TGTGCCAGCAGGTCTATACTAGCGGAAAACTCCTACAATGAGCAGTTCTTC
NA | TRBJ2-5 | many | TRBV5-1 | CASSLGLEETQYF | TGCGCCAGCAGCTTGGGGTTAGAGGAGACCCAGTACTTC
NA | TRBJ2-1 | NA | TRBV5-5 | CAMGHGLLRPFF | TGTGCCATGGGCCACGGGCTCCTCAGGCCGTTCTTC
NA | TRBJ2-1 | NA | TRBV20-1 | CSAQYSDEQFF | TGCAGTGCTCAATATAGCGATGAGCAGTTCTTC
TRBD1 | TRBJ2-7 | NA | TRBV20-1 | CSARRPGQTYEQYF | TGCAGTGCTAGGAGACCGGGACAGACCTACGAGCAGTACTTC
NA | TRBJ2-3 | NA | TRBV20-1 | CSARQGSDTQYF | TGCAGTGCTAGGCAGGGTTCGGATACGCAGTATTTT
NA | TRBJ1-2 | NA | TRBV4-3 | CASSQAITGNGYTF | TGCGCCAGCAGCCAGGCCATTACAGGGAATGGCTACACCTTC
TRBD1 | TRBJ2-3 | few | TRBV18 | CASSPYTQGSYGDTQYF | TGTGCCAGCTCACCGTATACACAGGGGTCGTACGGAGATACGCAGTATTTT
TRBD2 | TRBJ2-1 | few | TRBV5-1 | CASSLLAGGRSNEQFF | TGCGCCAGCAGCCTATTAGCGGGAGGACGATCAAATGAGCAGTTCTTC
TRBD1 | TRBJ2-7 | few | TRBV10-3 | CAIRDRDSISYEQYF | TGTGCCATCAGAGACCGGGACAGCATCTCCTACGAGCAGTACTTC
NA | TRBJ2-7 | NA | TRBV20-1 | CSARSLGPEAYF | TGCAGTGCTAGATCCCTCGGGCCAGAAGCTTACTTC
NA | TRBJ2-3 | few | TRBV20-1 | CSAPTMDGTDTQYF | TGCAGTGCCCCCACAATGGATGGCACAGATACGCAGTATTTT
NA | TRBJ1-6 | NA | TRBV5-1 | CASSRGASGDSPLHF | TGCGCCAGCAGTAGGGGGGCCTCCGGAGATTCACCCCTCCACTTT
NA | TRBJ2-6 | NA | TRBV25-1 | CASSELISGANVLTF | TGTGCCAGCAGTGAGCTCATCTCTGGGGCCAACGTCCTGACTTTC
TRBD1 | TRBJ2-1 | NA | TRBV4-3 | CASSQAYDRAAEQFF | TGCGCCAGCAGCCAAGCGTACGACAGGGCGGCTGAGCAGTTCTTC
TRBD2 | TRBJ2-1 | NA | TRBV20-1 | CSGAGYYNEQFF | TGCAGCGGAGCGGGATACTACAATGAGCAGTTCTTC
NA | TRBJ2-7 | NA | TRBV2 | CASSEVRAVEQYF | TGTGCCAGCAGTGAAGTTAGAGCCGTCGAGCAGTACTTC
NA | TRBJ2-1 | few | TRBV20-1 | CSASWFGLGVLDNEQFF | TGCAGTGCTAGTTGGTTTGGGCTCGGGGTGCTCGACAATGAGCAGTTCTTC
TRBD1 | TRBJ2-1 | NA | TRBV7-2 | CASSLALGTASNEQFF | TGTGCCAGCAGCTTAGCGCTCGGGACAGCGTCCAATGAGCAGTTCTTC
NA | TRBJ2-3 | few | TRBV6-1 | CASNTPRGSTDTQYF | TGTGCCAGCAACACCCCTCGGGGGTCCACAGATACGCAGTATTTT
TRBD1 | TRBJ1-5 | NA | TRBV12-3/TRBV12-4 | CASSLQAGGISQHF | TGTGCCAGCAGTTTACAGGCAGGGGGCATATCCCAGCATTTT
NA | TRBJ2-6 | many | TRBV29-1 | CSASSGANVLTF | TGCAGCGCCTCCTCTGGGGCCAACGTCCTGACTTTC
TRBD1 | TRBJ2-7 | NA | TRBV5-1 | CASSLGDRDSYEQYF | TGCGCCAGCAGCTTGGGGGACAGGGACTCCTACGAGCAGTACTTC
NA | TRBJ2-3 | NA | TRBV30 | CAWKSGPHTDTQYF | TGTGCCTGGAAATCCGGACCGCACACAGATACGCAGTATTTT
NA | TRBJ2-3 | NA | TRBV9 | CASSVGVRPSTDTQYF | TGTGCCAGCAGCGTAGGTGTGCGGCCTAGCACAGATACGCAGTATTTT